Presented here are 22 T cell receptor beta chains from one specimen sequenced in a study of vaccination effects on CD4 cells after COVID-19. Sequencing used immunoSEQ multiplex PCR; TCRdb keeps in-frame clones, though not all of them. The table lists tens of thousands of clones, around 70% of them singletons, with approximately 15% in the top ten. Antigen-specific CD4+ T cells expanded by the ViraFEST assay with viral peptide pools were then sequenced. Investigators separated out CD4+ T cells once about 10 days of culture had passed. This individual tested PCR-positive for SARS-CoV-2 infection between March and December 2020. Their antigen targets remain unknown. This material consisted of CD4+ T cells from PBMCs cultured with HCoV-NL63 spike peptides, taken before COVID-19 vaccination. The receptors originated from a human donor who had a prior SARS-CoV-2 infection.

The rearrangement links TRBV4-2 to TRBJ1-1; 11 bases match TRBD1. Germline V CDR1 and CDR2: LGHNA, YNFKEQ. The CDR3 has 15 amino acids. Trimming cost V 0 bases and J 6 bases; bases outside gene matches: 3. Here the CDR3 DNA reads TGTGCCAGCAGCCAAGAAGGGACAGGGGGGTCTGAAGCTTTCTTT. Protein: CASSQEGTGGSEAFF.

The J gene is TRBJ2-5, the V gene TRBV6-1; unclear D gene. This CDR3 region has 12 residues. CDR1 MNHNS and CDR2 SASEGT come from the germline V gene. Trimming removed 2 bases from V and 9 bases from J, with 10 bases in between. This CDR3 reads CASSEYASSQYF. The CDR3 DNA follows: TGTGCCAGCAGTGAATACGCTAGTTCCCAGTACTTC.

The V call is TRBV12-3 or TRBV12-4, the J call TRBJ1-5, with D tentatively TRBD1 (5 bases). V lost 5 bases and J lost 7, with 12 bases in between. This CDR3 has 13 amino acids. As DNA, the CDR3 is TGTGCCAGCAGTCCCGGGGCAGGACAGCCCCAGCATTTT. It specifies CASSPGAGQPQHF.

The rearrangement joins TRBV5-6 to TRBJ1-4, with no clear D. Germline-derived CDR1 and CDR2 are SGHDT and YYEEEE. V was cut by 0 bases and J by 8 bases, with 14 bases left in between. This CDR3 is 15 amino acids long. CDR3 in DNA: TGTGCCAGCAGCTTGGGGTCACTCCCAATCGAAAAACTGTTTTTT. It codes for CASSLGSLPIEKLFF.

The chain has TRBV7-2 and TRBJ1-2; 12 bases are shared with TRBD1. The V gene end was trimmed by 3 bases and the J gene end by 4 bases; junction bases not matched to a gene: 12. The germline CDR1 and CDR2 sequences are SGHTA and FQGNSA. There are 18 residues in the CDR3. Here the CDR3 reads CASSFFRRDRGLGYGYTF. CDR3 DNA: TGTGCCAGCAGCTTCTTCCGCCGGGACAGGGGGCTAGGCTATGGCTACACCTTC.

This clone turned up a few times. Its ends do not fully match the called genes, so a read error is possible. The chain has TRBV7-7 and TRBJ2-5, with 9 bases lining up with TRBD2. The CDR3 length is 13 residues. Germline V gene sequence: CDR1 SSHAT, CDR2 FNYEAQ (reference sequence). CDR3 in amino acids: CASSPTSGTSKYF. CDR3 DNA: TGTGCTAGCAGTCCTACTTCGGGGACTAGCAAGTACTTC.

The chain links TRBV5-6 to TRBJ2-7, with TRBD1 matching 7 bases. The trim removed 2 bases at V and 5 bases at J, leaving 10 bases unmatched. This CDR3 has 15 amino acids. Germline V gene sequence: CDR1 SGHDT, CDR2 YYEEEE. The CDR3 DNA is TGTGCCAGCAGCTTCACAGGGGCCCGACGGGACGAGCAGTACTTC. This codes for CASSFTGARRDEQYF.

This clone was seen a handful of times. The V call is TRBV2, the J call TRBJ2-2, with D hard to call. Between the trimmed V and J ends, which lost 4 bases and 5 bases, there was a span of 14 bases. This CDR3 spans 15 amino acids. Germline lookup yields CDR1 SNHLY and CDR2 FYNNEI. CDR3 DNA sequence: TGTGCCAGCAGTGGCCTGGGTGGCTTTACCGGGGAGCTGTTTTTT. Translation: CASSGLGGFTGELFF.

DNA of the CDR3: TGTGCCACCAGCTCGAGGGCGAACACCGGGGAGCTGTTTTTT. Protein sequence: CATSSRANTGELFF. The V call is TRBV24-1, the J call TRBJ2-2; perhaps TRBD2 as D (5 bases). Germline CDR1 KGHDR, CDR2 SFDVKD. V dropped 7 bases and J dropped 0 bases, with 8 bases sitting between them. This CDR3 region has 14 residues.

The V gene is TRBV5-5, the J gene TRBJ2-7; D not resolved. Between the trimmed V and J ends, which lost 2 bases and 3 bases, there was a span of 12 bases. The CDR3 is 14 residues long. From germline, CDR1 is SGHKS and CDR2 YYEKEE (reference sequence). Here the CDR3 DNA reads TGTGCCAGCAGCTTTGAACAGCCGCGCTACGAGCAGTACTTC. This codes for CASSFEQPRYEQYF.

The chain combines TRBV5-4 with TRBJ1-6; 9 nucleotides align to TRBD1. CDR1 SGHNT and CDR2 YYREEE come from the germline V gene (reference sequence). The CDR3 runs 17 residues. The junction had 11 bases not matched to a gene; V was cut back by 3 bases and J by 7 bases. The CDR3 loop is CASSSNRGRGGNSPLHF. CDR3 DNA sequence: TGTGCCAGCAGCTCAAACAGGGGGCGCGGGGGAAATTCACCCCTCCACTTT. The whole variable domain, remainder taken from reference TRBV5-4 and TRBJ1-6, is ETGVTQSPTHLIKTRGQQVTLRCSSQSGHNTVSWYQQALGQGPQFIFQYYREEENGRGNFPPRFSGLQFPNYSSELNVNALELDDSALYLCASSSNRGRGGNSPLHFGNGTRLTVT.

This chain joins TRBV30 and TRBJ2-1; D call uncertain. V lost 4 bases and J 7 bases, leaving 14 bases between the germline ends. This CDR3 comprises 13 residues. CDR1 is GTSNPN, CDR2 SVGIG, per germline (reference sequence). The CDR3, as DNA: TGTGCCTGGAACAGAGACGCTGCAAATGAGCAGTTCTTC. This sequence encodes CAWNRDAANEQFF.

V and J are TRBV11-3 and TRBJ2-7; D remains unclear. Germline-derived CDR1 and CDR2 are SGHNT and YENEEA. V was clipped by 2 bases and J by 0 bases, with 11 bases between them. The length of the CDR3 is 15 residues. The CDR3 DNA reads TGTGCCAGCAGCTTATACTTTTATACCTCCTACGAGCAGTACTTC. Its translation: CASSLYFYTSYEQYF.

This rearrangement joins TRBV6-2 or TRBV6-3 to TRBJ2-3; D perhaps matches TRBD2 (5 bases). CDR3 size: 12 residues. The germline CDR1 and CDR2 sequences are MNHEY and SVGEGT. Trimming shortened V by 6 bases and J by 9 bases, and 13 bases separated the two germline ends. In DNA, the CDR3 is TGTGCCAGCAGCCCTAGGACGGGGACGCAGTATTTT. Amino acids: CASSPRTGTQYF.

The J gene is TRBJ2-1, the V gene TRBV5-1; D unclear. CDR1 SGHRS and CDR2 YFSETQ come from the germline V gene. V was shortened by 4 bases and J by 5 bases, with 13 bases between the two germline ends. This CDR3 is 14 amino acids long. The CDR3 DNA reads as TGCGCCAGCAGCCCGGCTCCTTCCGACAATGAGCAGTTCTTC. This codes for CASSPAPSDNEQFF.

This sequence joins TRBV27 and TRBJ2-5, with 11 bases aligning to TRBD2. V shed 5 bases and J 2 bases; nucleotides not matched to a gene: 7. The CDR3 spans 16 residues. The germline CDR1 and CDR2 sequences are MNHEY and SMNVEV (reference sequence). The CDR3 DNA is TGTGCCAGCAGTCGGTTAGCGGGGGGGGGTCAAGAGACCCAGTACTTC. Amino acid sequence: CASSRLAGGGQETQYF.

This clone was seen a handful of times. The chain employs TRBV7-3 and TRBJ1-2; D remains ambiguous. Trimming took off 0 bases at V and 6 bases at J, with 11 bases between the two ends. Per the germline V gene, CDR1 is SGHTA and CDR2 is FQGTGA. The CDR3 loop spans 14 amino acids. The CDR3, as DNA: TGTGCCAGCAGCTTAACCTCTGGGGTTAATGGCTACACCTTC. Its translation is CASSLTSGVNGYTF. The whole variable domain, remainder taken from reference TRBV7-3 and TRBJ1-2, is GAGVSQTPSNKVTEKGKYVELRCDPISGHTALYWYRQSLGQGPEFLIYFQGTGAADDSGLPNDRFFAVRPEGSVSTLKIQRTERGDSAVYLCASSLTSGVNGYTFGSGTRLTVV.

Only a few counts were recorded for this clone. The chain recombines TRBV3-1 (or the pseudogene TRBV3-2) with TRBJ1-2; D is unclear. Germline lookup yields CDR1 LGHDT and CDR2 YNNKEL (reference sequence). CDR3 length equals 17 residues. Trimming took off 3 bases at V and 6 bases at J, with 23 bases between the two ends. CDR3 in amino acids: CASSQGDPGRALHGYTF. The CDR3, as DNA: TGTGCCAGCAGCCAGGGTGACCCAGGTCGGGCCCTTCATGGCTACACCTTC.

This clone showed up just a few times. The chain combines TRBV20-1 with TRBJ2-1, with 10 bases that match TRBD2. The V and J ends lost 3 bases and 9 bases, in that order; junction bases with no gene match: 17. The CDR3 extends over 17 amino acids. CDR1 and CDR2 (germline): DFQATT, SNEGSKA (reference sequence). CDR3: CSASRGAGGMTTSEQFF. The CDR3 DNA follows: TGCAGTGCTAGTCGGGGAGCGGGGGGGATGACTACAAGTGAGCAGTTCTTC.

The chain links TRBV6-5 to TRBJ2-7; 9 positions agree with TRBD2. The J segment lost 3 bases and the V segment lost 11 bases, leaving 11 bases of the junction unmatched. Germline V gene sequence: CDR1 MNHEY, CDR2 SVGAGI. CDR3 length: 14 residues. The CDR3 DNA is TGTGCCGCGGGGCGGGGGGGAACGGACTACGAGCAGTACTTC. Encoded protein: CAAGRGGTDYEQYF.

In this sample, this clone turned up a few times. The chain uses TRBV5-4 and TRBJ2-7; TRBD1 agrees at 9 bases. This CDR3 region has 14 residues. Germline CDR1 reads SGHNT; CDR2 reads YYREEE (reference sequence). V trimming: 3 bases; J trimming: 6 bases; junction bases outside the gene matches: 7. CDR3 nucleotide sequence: TGTGCCAGCAGCTCCGGGACAGGGCTTATCGAGCAGTACTTC. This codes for CASSSGTGLIEQYF. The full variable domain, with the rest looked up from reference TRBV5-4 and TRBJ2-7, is ETGVTQSPTHLIKTRGQQVTLRCSSQSGHNTVSWYQQALGQGPQFIFQYYREEENGRGNFPPRFSGLQFPNYSSELNVNALELDDSALYLCASSSGTGLIEQYFGPGTRLTVT.

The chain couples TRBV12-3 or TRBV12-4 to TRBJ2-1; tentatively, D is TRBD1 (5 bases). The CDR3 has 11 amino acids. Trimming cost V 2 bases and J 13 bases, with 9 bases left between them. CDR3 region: CASSLLQGQFF. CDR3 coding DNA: TGTGCCAGCAGTTTATTGCAGGGACAGTTCTTC.